This T cell receptor beta chain stems from a study of blood T cell repertoires in COVID-19. Study overall: The origin of the acute and convalescent COVID-19 samples was the United States, Italy and Spain. Sources were T cells, B-cell-depleted T cells, or PBMCs; the material itself was cDNA or gDNA.

Original processing notes: The assay estimated nucleated cells by amplifying reference gene primers. Profiled with immunoSEQ multiplex PCR; TCRdb holds only in-frame clones, not every one. V and J calls and clone size are as listed in that table; D and trimming were resolved from the DNA. The table shows approximately 100,000 clones, with 89% occurring only once. Details on this clone: Additional DNA sequences in this sample encode the identical CDR3.

The sample taken for sequencing was peripheral blood. This receptor was taken from a woman of 80 years or more with active COVID-19.

CDR3 loop: CASSPGTSPYNEQFF. CDR3 DNA sequence: TGTGCCAGCAGTCCCGGGACTAGCCCCTACAATGAGCAGTTCTTC. The V gene is TRBV27, the J gene TRBJ2-1; 9 nucleotides match TRBD2. The CDR3 runs to 15 residues. Trimming at V came to 5 bases and at J to 2 bases, leaving 4 bases not matched to a gene. CDR1 and CDR2 from the germline V gene are MNHEY and SMNVEV (reference sequence).